Below, 19 T cell receptor beta chains from the same sample are listed, as sequenced in a study of neurological immune-mediated disorders. TCRdb reprocessed the 5' RACE reads via MiXCR and lists one record per CDR3 protein. This sample yields about 38,000 distinct CDR3 sequences, of which 4.8% are seen a single time; 9% to 10% belongs to the top ten. Sequencing used CD4+ T cells from blood. These receptors all stem from a man between 18 and 35 years old in good health.

This clonotype was found many times. The gene calls are TRBV7-9 and TRBJ2-1, with D perhaps assigned TRBD1 or TRBD2 (5 bases each). This CDR3 is built from 12 residues. Per the germline V gene, CDR1 is SEHNR and CDR2 is FQNEAQ (reference sequence). V was clipped by 5 bases and J by 12 bases, with 14 bases between them. CDR3 nucleotides: TGTGCCAGCAGCGTCCTGGGTGGGGGGCAGTTCTTC. Translated, it gives CASSVLGGGQFF.

This clonotype was found many times. The chain uses TRBV7-2 and TRBJ2-7; TRBD1 or TRBD2 may be the D gene (5 bases each). Germline V gene data show CDR1 as SGHTA and CDR2 as FQGNSA. Trimming left V 2 bases short and J 7 bases short, with 9 bases between. The CDR3 is 12 amino acids. For the CDR3, the DNA is TGTGCCAGCAGCTTATCAGGGAGTGAGCAGTACTTC. Its protein product is CASSLSGSEQYF.

This clonotype was recorded at least ten times. The CDR3 loop is CSVEPRGGGDYGYTF. CDR3 nucleotide sequence: TGCAGCGTTGAACCCCGGGGAGGGGGTGACTATGGCTACACCTTC. V usage is TRBV29-1 and J usage is TRBJ1-2; weak D call: TRBD1 (6 bases). V lost 2 bases, J lost 3 bases, and 16 bases lay in between. There are 15 residues in the CDR3. Looked up from germline, CDR1 is SQVTM and CDR2 is ANQGSEA.

This clonotype was recorded at least ten times. The chain joins TRBV25-1 to TRBJ1-3; the D is unclear. CDR3 size: 14 residues. Deletions cut 2 bases from V and 8 bases from J, with 13 bases between. Germline lookup yields CDR1 MGHDK and CDR2 SYGVNS. CDR3 residues: CASSETSGSDTIYF. The CDR3 DNA reads as TGTGCCAGCAGTGAAACGTCTGGATCGGACACCATATATTTT.

The sample holds many counts of this clonotype. The chain couples TRBV9 to TRBJ2-1, with 10 bases fitting TRBD1. This CDR3 contains 15 residues. Germline assignment: CDR1 SGDLS and CDR2 YYNGEE. The junction had 3 bases not matched to a gene; V was cut back by 3 bases and J by 3 bases. CDR3 protein: CASSAGQGNYNEQFF. CDR3 sequence (DNA): TGTGCCAGCAGCGCGGGACAGGGGAACTACAATGAGCAGTTCTTC.

This clonotype has a count of ten or more. V and J are TRBV25-1 and TRBJ1-5, with no clear D. V lost 6 bases and J lost 5, with 11 bases in between. Germline V gives CDR1 MGHDK, CDR2 SYGVNS. This CDR3 has 13 amino acids. The CDR3 here is CASSLNHDQPQHF. The CDR3 DNA reads TGTGCCAGCAGCCTTAACCACGATCAGCCCCAGCATTTT. The full variable domain, in which reference TRBV25-1 and TRBJ1-5 provide the parts outside the CDR3, is EADIYQTPRYLVIGTGKKITLECSQTMGHDKMYWYQQDPGMELHLIHYSYGVNSTEKGDLSSESTVSRIRTEHFPLTLESARPSHTSQYLCASSLNHDQPQHFGDGTRLSIL.

The sample holds many counts of this clonotype. The J gene is TRBJ2-3, the V gene TRBV29-1; TRBD1 matches 8 bases. V lost 6 bases and J lost 4; bases outside the gene matches: 9. The CDR3 sequence is 14 residues long. Germline assignment: CDR1 SQVTM and CDR2 ANQGSEA. CDR3 loop: CSVDRGETADTQYF. CDR3 bases: TGCAGCGTAGACAGGGGCGAAACCGCAGATACGCAGTATTTT.

This clonotype was seen repeatedly, ten times or more. The chain uses TRBV6-1 and TRBJ1-5; 8 nucleotides agree with TRBD1. CDR3 length equals 15 residues. Germline V lookup: CDR1 MNHNS, CDR2 SASEGT. With 5 bases clipped from V and 6 bases from J, the junction kept 9 bases outside the gene matches. Here the CDR3 reads CASSKPTGTGQPQHF. CDR3 nucleotides: TGTGCCAGCAGTAAACCGACAGGGACAGGTCAGCCCCAGCATTTT.

This clonotype was seen many times. V gene TRBV20-1 combines with J gene TRBJ2-1; D gene unclear. The CDR3 is made up of 14 amino acids. V gave up 5 bases and J gave up 2 bases, with 13 bases separating them. Germline CDR1 is DFQATT and CDR2 is SNEGSKA (reference sequence). The CDR3 DNA sequence: TGCAGTGCTCTTCGGGTCGGGCCCTACAATGAGCAGTTCTTC. Translated: CSALRVGPYNEQFF.

In its sample, this clonotype was seen many times. V and J are TRBV5-6 and TRBJ1-1; no clear D gene. V dropped 0 bases and J dropped 9 bases, with 15 bases sitting between them. This CDR3 spans 14 amino acids. Germline V CDR1 and CDR2: SGHDT, YYEEEE. The CDR3 DNA follows: TGTGCCAGCAGCTTGGGTCCCTTTCTTAGGCAAGCTTTCTTT. Translating it yields CASSLGPFLRQAFF.

In its sample, this clonotype was seen many times. CDR3: CATVRRGPPYEQYF. The CDR3 DNA sequence: TGTGCTACCGTGAGGCGGGGGCCCCCCTACGAGCAGTACTTC. This chain links TRBV10-3 with TRBJ2-7; possibly TRBD2 for D (7 bases). Germline-derived CDR1 and CDR2 are ENHRY and SYGVKD. The CDR3 runs 14 residues.

This clonotype has a count of ten or more. The chain recombines TRBV7-2 with TRBJ2-5; 9 bases line up with TRBD2. V shed 2 bases and J 5 bases; nucleotides not matched to a gene: 9. CDR1 is SGHTA and CDR2 is FQGNSA in the germline V gene. This CDR3 is 16 amino acids long. CDR3 residues: CASSLLASGARETQYF. For the CDR3, the DNA is TGTGCCAGCAGCTTATTGGCTAGCGGGGCCAGGGAGACCCAGTACTTC.

CDR3 residues: CATLPSAENYGYTF. The CDR3 nucleotides are TGTGCCACACTCCCCAGCGCAGAAAACTATGGCTACACCTTC. The J gene is TRBJ1-2, the V gene TRBV12-3 or TRBV12-4; D is unclear. This CDR3 contains 14 residues. The V end lost 10 bases, the J end lost 2 bases, and 17 bases lay between the germline ends.

In its sample, this clonotype was seen many times. V and J are TRBV7-2 and TRBJ2-7, with 8 bases identical to TRBD2. This CDR3 has 14 amino acids. Germline V gene lookup returns CDR1 SGHTA and CDR2 FQGNSA. After removal of 5 bases from V and 3 bases from J, the junction contained 6 bases not matched to a gene. The CDR3: CASSTSGGGYEQYF. The CDR3 nucleotides read TGTGCCAGCAGCACGTCCGGGGGGGGCTACGAGCAGTACTTC.

This clonotype was counted ten times or more. This rearrangement joins TRBV12-3 or TRBV12-4 to TRBJ2-7; 7 bases agree with TRBD1. V trimming: 5 bases; J trimming: 2 bases; junction bases outside the gene matches: 12. The CDR3 has 16 amino acids. CDR3 in amino acids: CASSRTGGSRTYEQYF. CDR3 in DNA: TGTGCCAGCAGTCGGACAGGTGGTTCAAGGACCTACGAGCAGTACTTC.

This clonotype occurred many times. This sequence joins TRBV5-1 and TRBJ1-4; 9 positions agree with TRBD1. There are 16 residues in the CDR3. From germline, CDR1 is SGHRS and CDR2 YFSETQ. V gave up 2 bases and J gave up 8 bases; unmatched junction bases: 10. The CDR3 bases are TGCGCCAGCAGCTTAATGGGGTCGGGACAGGGCGAAAAACTGTTTTTT. Its translation is CASSLMGSGQGEKLFF.

This clonotype appeared many times. The chain employs TRBV18 and TRBJ2-7; no clear D. The V end was cut by 3 bases, the J end by 1 base, with 10 bases between. The CDR3 totals 14 residues. Germline CDR1 is KGHSH and CDR2 is LQKENI. Written as DNA, the CDR3 is TGTGCCAGCTCACCGTCGGCGGAATCCTACGAGCAGTACTTC. Encoded protein: CASSPSAESYEQYF.

In its sample, this clonotype was seen many times. This rearrangement joins TRBV5-1 to TRBJ1-3; tentatively, D is TRBD1 (6 bases). Trimming left V 5 bases short and J 0 bases short, with 9 bases between. Germline assignment: CDR1 SGHRS and CDR2 YFSETQ. The CDR3 runs 14 residues. This CDR3 is CASSPQGSGNTIYF. The DNA of the CDR3 is TGCGCCAGCAGTCCACAGGGCTCTGGAAACACCATATATTTT.

This clonotype was counted at least ten times. This chain links TRBV7-3 with TRBJ1-1, with 9 positions matching TRBD1. V gave up 6 bases and J gave up 6 bases; unmatched junction bases: 11. This CDR3 is 15 amino acids long. Germline CDR1 is SGHTA and CDR2 is FQGTGA. The CDR3 is CASSSTTGGASEAFF. In DNA, the CDR3 is TGTGCCAGCAGTTCGACTACAGGGGGCGCCTCTGAAGCTTTCTTT.